This T cell receptor beta chain is from a study of blood T cell repertoires in COVID-19. Germline assignment: CDR1 MDHEN and CDR2 SYDVKM. Between the trimmed V and J ends, which lost 7 bases and 5 bases, there was a span of 17 bases. There are 14 residues in the CDR3. Clones were read by immunoSEQ multiplex PCR, and TCRdb kept only the in-frame ones, dropping some. The sample has under 75,000 clones, roughly 87% seen once. The sequence was collected from a man in his fifties with active COVID-19. Sequenced input: peripheral blood. The chain links TRBV28 to TRBJ2-5, with D perhaps matching TRBD1 (6 bases). DNA of the CDR3: TGTGCCAGCACTATCAGGGGTCAGGGCGAGACCCAGTACTTC. Its protein is CASTIRGQGETQYF. Variable domain in full (rest from reference TRBV28 and TRBJ2-5): DVKVTQSSRYLVKRTGEKVFLECVQDMDHENMFWYRQDPGLGLRLIYFSYDVKMKEKGDIPEGYSVSREKKERFSLILESASTNQTSMYLCASTIRGQGETQYFGPGTRLLVL.